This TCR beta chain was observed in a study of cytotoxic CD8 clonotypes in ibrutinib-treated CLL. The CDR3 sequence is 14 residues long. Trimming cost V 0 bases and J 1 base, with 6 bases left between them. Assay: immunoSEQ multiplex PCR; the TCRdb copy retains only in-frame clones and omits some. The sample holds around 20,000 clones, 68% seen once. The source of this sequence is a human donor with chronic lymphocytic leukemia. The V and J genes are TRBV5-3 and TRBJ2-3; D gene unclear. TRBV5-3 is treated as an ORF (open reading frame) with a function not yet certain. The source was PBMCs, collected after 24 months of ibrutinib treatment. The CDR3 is CARSLGLRTDTQYF. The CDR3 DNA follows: TGTGCCAGAAGCTTGGGTCTACGCACAGATACGCAGTATTTT.